These T cell receptor beta chains were read from a single sample in a study of blood T cell repertoires in COVID-19. Sequenced by immunoSEQ multiplex PCR; TCRdb stores in-frame clones only, minus some. The sample lists 250,000 to 300,000 clones, roughly 80% occurring once. The sequencing input was peripheral blood. The receptors stem from a man aged 55 to 70 who had recovered from COVID-19. The CDR3 runs from the conserved cysteine through the conserved F or W. The D gene is left open where the match is weak. Expanded clones are given a class, and other clones once, few, many or no size at all.

d_gene	abundance	v_gene	j_gene	CDR3aa	CDR3nt
.	.	TRBV19	TRBJ1-1	CASSSLRSEAFF	TGTGCCAGTAGTTCCCTGAGGAGTGAAGCTTTCTTT
.	.	TRBV12-3/TRBV12-4	TRBJ2-2	CASSSSYTGELFF	TGTGCCAGCAGTTCCTCCTACACCGGGGAGCTGTTTTTT
.	.	TRBV11-3	TRBJ2-1	CASSPTGYNEQFF	TGTGCCAGCAGCCCAACGGGATACAATGAGCAGTTCTTC
.	.	TRBV6-5	TRBJ1-2	CASSSGYGYTF	TGTGCCAGCAGTTCCGGTTATGGCTACACCTTC
.	few	TRBV30	TRBJ1-3	CAWRNWGAGNTIYF	TGTGCCTGGAGAAACTGGGGCGCCGGAAACACCATATATTTT
TRBD2	.	TRBV11-2	TRBJ2-7	CASSLDEGTSGAYEQYF	TGTGCCAGCAGCTTAGACGAAGGAACTAGCGGCGCCTACGAGCAGTACTTC
.	.	TRBV5-5	TRBJ2-7	CASRHDRTRSYEQYF	TGTGCCAGCAGACACGACAGGACCCGCTCCTACGAGCAGTACTTC
TRBD1	.	TRBV7-2	TRBJ1-6	CASSLGTGSSPLHF	TGTGCCAGCAGCTTAGGGACAGGGAGTTCACCCCTCCACTTT
TRBD1	.	TRBV4-1	TRBJ2-7	CASSQARGQGVTYEQYF	TGCGCCAGCAGCCAAGCCCGCGGACAGGGGGTAACCTACGAGCAGTACTTC
TRBD1	.	TRBV29-1	TRBJ1-1	CSARTRTGGLLGTEAFF	TGCAGCGCAAGGACCCGGACAGGTGGGCTTTTGGGCACTGAAGCTTTCTTT
.	.	TRBV10-2	TRBJ2-7	CASSETGSYEQYF	TGCGCCAGCAGTGAGACTGGTTCCTACGAGCAGTACTTC
.	once	TRBV19	TRBJ1-2	CAAATPDRRGYTF	TGTGCAGCTGCTACTCCCGACAGGCGTGGCTACACCTTC
TRBD2	.	TRBV11-2	TRBJ2-2	CASSPGLVPTGELFF	TGTGCCAGCAGCCCTGGACTAGTGCCTACCGGGGAGCTGTTTTTT
.	.	TRBV7-9	TRBJ2-6	CASSPQGRTGANVLTF	TGTGCCAGCAGCCCCCAGGGGAGAACTGGGGCCAACGTCCTGACTTTC
TRBD2	.	TRBV7-7	TRBJ2-1	CASSLDATSPSNEQFF	TGTGCTAGCAGCTTAGACGCGACTAGCCCTTCCAATGAGCAGTTCTTC
TRBD2	few	TRBV27	TRBJ2-7	CASSLWLAGVHEQYF	TGTGCCAGCAGTTTATGGCTAGCGGGAGTCCACGAGCAGTACTTC
TRBD1	.	TRBV6-4	TRBJ2-6	CASGTGDTTGANVLTF	TGTGCCAGTGGGACAGGGGATACCACTGGGGCCAACGTCCTGACTTTC
TRBD2	.	TRBV5-1	TRBJ2-5	CASSLATLAGGSNQETQYF	TGCGCCAGCAGCTTGGCTACGCTAGCGGGGGGGTCAAACCAAGAGACCCAGTACTTC
TRBD1	.	TRBV3-1/TRBV3-2	TRBJ2-2	CASSRQGSGATGELFF	TGTGCCAGCAGCCGACAGGGGTCCGGCGCCACCGGGGAGCTGTTTTTT
.	.	TRBV2	TRBJ1-2	CASSEQSIYGYTF	TGTGCCAGCAGTGAACAGTCCATTTATGGCTACACCTTC
TRBD1	.	TRBV12-3/TRBV12-4	TRBJ1-2	CASRLTGDYGYTF	TGTGCCAGCAGGCTGACAGGGGACTATGGCTACACCTTC
.	.	TRBV19	TRBJ1-5	CASRPDRTQPQHF	TGTGCCAGTAGGCCCGACAGGACTCAGCCCCAGCATTTT
TRBD2	.	TRBV3-1/TRBV3-2	TRBJ2-4	CASSQEGRAGRAKNIQYF	TGTGCCAGCAGCCAAGAGGGGAGGGCCGGTCGGGCCAAAAACATTCAGTACTTC
TRBD2	.	TRBV5-1	TRBJ2-3	CASSRASLAGGPTDTQYF	TGCGCCAGCAGCCGTGCCTCACTAGCGGGGGGCCCGACAGATACGCAGTATTTT
.	.	TRBV13	TRBJ1-2	CASSAAGAVLGAYGYTF	TGTGCCAGCAGCGCGGCGGGCGCGGTTCTGGGAGCCTATGGCTACACCTTC
.	.	TRBV5-8	TRBJ2-7	CASSQGLARYEQYF	TGTGCCAGCAGCCAAGGGCTAGCCCGCTACGAGCAGTACTTC
.	.	TRBV12-3/TRBV12-4	TRBJ1-1	CASRPRGRTEAFF	TGTGCCAGCAGGCCCAGGGGAAGAACTGAAGCTTTCTTT
.	.	TRBV18	TRBJ1-4	CASSPATGGSEKLFF	TGTGCCAGCTCACCGGCTACGGGGGGGAGTGAAAAACTGTTTTTT
TRBD1	.	TRBV20-1	TRBJ1-5	CSASANRGENQPQHF	TGCAGTGCTAGTGCCAACAGGGGGGAAAATCAGCCCCAGCATTTT
TRBD1	.	TRBV5-5	TRBJ1-2	CASSLTSLRQGVYGYTF	TGTGCCAGCAGCTTGACGTCCTTGCGACAGGGCGTGTATGGCTACACCTTC
TRBD1	once	TRBV28	TRBJ1-2	CASSFGQGVYTF	TGTGCCAGCAGTTTCGGACAGGGGGTCTACACCTTC
.	.	TRBV19	TRBJ1-2	CASSTGVVGYTF	TGTGCCAGTAGTACAGGGGTGGTTGGCTACACCTTC
.	.	TRBV5-1	TRBJ2-5	CASSLGAVPSETQYF	TGCGCCAGCAGCTTGGGGGCCGTCCCGTCGGAGACCCAGTACTTC
.	few	TRBV28	TRBJ2-7	CASGKGEGSYEQYF	TGTGCCAGCGGAAAGGGGGAGGGCTCCTACGAGCAGTACTTC
TRBD1	.	TRBV28	TRBJ1-4	CASSSPGQLNEKLFF	TGTGCCAGCAGTTCCCCGGGACAGCTTAATGAAAAACTGTTTTTT
.	.	TRBV7-3	TRBJ2-4	CASSSTRDRVLGIQYF	TGTGCCAGCAGCTCCACTCGGGATAGGGTGCTTGGCATTCAGTACTTC
TRBD2	.	TRBV5-1	TRBJ2-2	CASSLLAGVANTGELFF	TGCGCCAGCAGCTTGTTGGCGGGAGTTGCGAACACCGGGGAGCTGTTTTTT
TRBD2	.	TRBV7-8	TRBJ2-1	CASSLTGGPVNEQFF	TGTGCCAGCAGCTTAACGGGAGGGCCGGTCAATGAGCAGTTCTTC
TRBD2	.	TRBV9	TRBJ2-3	CASSVVLRGGADTQYF	TGTGCCAGCAGCGTAGTTTTGCGGGGGGGTGCAGATACGCAGTATTTT
TRBD1	.	TRBV7-9	TRBJ2-2	CASSLDGQGLITGELFF	TGTGCCAGCAGCTTAGACGGACAGGGATTGATTACCGGGGAGCTGTTTTTT
.	.	TRBV5-4	TRBJ2-3	CASSLEGGSLSTDTQYF	TGTGCCAGCAGCTTGGAGGGCGGGTCCCTCAGCACAGATACGCAGTATTTT
TRBD2	.	TRBV13	TRBJ2-1	CASSSSGFEQFF	TGTGCCAGCAGCTCTAGCGGATTTGAGCAGTTCTTC
TRBD1	.	TRBV27	TRBJ1-2	CASSFQGARANYGYTF	TGTGCCAGCAGTTTCCAGGGGGCAAGGGCAAACTATGGCTACACCTTC
TRBD1	.	TRBV11-1	TRBJ1-4	CASSSYRGGEKLFF	TGTGCCAGCAGCTCTTACAGGGGAGGCGAAAAACTGTTTTTT
.	few	TRBV6-4	TRBJ1-2	CASSDRGYGYTF	TGTGCCAGCAGTGACAGGGGCTATGGCTACACCTTC
TRBD1	.	TRBV2	TRBJ1-2	CATRGQTYDGYTF	TGTGCCACCAGGGGACAGACCTATGATGGCTACACCTTC
TRBD2	.	TRBV2	TRBJ2-1	CASSPGLAGAGYNEQFF	TGTGCCAGCAGCCCTGGACTAGCGGGGGCGGGGTACAATGAGCAGTTCTTC
.	.	TRBV28	TRBJ2-6	CASRTPVGRASSGANVLTF	TGTGCCAGCAGGACTCCCGTCGGCAGGGCAAGCTCTGGGGCCAACGTCCTGACTTTC
TRBD2	.	TRBV7-2	TRBJ2-1	CASILLAGATYNEQFF	TGTGCCAGCATCCTACTAGCGGGGGCCACCTACAATGAGCAGTTCTTC
TRBD2	.	TRBV12-3/TRBV12-4	TRBJ2-6	CASSTGGRDVLTF	TGTGCCAGCAGCACGGGAGGGAGAGACGTCCTGACTTTC
TRBD1	.	TRBV9	TRBJ2-6	CASSFRTSDRGSGANVLTF	TGTGCCAGCAGCTTCCGAACCTCGGACAGGGGTTCTGGGGCCAACGTCCTGACTTTC
TRBD1	.	TRBV19	TRBJ1-5	CASSRDRSSNQPQHF	TGTGCCAGTAGTAGGGACAGGAGTAGCAATCAGCCCCAGCATTTT
TRBD1	.	TRBV18	TRBJ1-2	CASSPLGTGRDPNYGYTF	TGTGCCAGCTCACCCCTCGGGACAGGGAGGGACCCTAACTATGGCTACACCTTC
.	.	TRBV7-9	TRBJ2-1	CASSSPAGTSSYNEQFF	TGTGCCAGCAGCTCACCGGCGGGGACCAGCTCCTACAATGAGCAGTTCTTC
TRBD1	.	TRBV10-3	TRBJ2-5	CAIMTGETQYF	TGTGCCATCATGACAGGGGAGACCCAGTACTTC
.	.	TRBV5-4	TRBJ2-5	CASSGGTGVGETQYF	TGTGCCAGCAGCGGCGGAACGGGAGTTGGGGAGACCCAGTACTTC
.	.	TRBV29-1	TRBJ2-2	CSAATNTGELFF	TGCAGCGCGGCCACGAACACCGGGGAGCTGTTTTTT
.	.	TRBV20-1	TRBJ1-1	CSASQGMNTEAFF	TGCAGTGCTAGTCAGGGCATGAACACTGAAGCTTTCTTT
TRBD1	.	TRBV27	TRBJ2-7	CASSPRQGHEQYF	TGTGCCAGCAGCCCCCGACAGGGCCACGAGCAGTACTTC
.	once	TRBV7-2	TRBJ2-2	CASSWRTANTGELFF	TGTGCCAGCAGCTGGAGGACAGCGAACACCGGGGAGCTGTTTTTT